This entry lists 9 T cell receptor beta chains sequenced from one sample in a study of regulatory T cells in long-lasting Graves disease (dated by TCRdb to the early 2020s). This sample's time point label indicates: newly diagnosed GD, antithyroid drugs for less than 3 months. RNA was extracted from PBMCs in TRIzol for both TCR sequencing and RNA sequencing. The library was made by multiplex PCR. Instrument on record: Illumina HiSeq 4000. iRepertoire HTBI primers and Arm-PCR amplification of CDR3 regions were used to construct TCR beta libraries. TCRdb redid the processing of the public reads, applying fastp at Q25 and MiXCR, and retained in-frame beta chains. Rows matching on CDR3 protein sequence are summarized as one entry with the most common DNA and genes. The sample contains under 450,000 distinct CDR3 sequences, about 12% of them found a single time. The top ten clones comprise under 20% of the sample.

Separately, the same data were catalogued under a study of T cells in Graves' hyperthyroidism and ophthalmopathy.

The sequences come from peripheral blood mononuclear cells (PBMCs), collected at new diagnosis, from a patient treated with antithyroid drugs. The receptors stem from a woman aged 18-30 years with Graves disease. Donor details come from another sample of the same person, matched by shared clones.

This clonotype showed up many times. The rearrangement links TRBV28 to TRBJ1-4, with D hard to call. Trimming left V 3 bases short and J 5 bases short, with 10 bases between. CDR3 length: 14 amino acids. CDR1 is MDHEN and CDR2 is SYDVKM in the germline V gene. As DNA, the CDR3 is TGTGCCAGCAGTTTGTGGACCGTAAATGAAAAACTGTTTTTT. Encoded protein: CASSLWTVNEKLFF.

V gene TRBV18 combines with J gene TRBJ1-1; a weak D match, TRBD1 (5 bases). CDR1 and CDR2 (germline): KGHSH, LQKENI. CDR3 length: 14 residues. The V gene lost 1 base and the J gene lost 5 bases, with 11 bases spanning the gap. CDR3 amino acids: CASSPRGQGTEAFF. CDR3 DNA: TGTGCCAGCTCACCACGTGGGCAGGGAACTGAAGCTTTCTTT.

In its sample, this clonotype was seen many times. The chain couples TRBV15 to TRBJ1-2, with D possibly being TRBD1 (5 bases). Trimming took off 0 bases at V and 5 bases at J, with 13 bases between the two ends. The CDR3 totals 15 residues. Looked up from germline, CDR1 is LNHNV and CDR2 is YYDKDF (reference sequence). This CDR3 is CATSRDQGSPYGYTF. The CDR3, as DNA: TGTGCCACCAGCAGAGATCAGGGCTCCCCTTATGGCTACACCTTC.

This clonotype was observed a handful of times. The V call is TRBV14, the J call TRBJ2-1; 8 bases align to TRBD2. The CDR3 spans 15 residues. V lost 4 bases and J lost 7; bases outside the gene matches: 9. Germline CDR1 reads SGHDN; CDR2 reads FVKESK. CDR3 loop: CASSPEALAGNEQFF. The CDR3 DNA follows: TGTGCCAGCAGCCCGGAGGCGTTAGCGGGAAATGAGCAGTTCTTC.

The chain is built from TRBV7-8 and TRBJ2-3; D is unclear. The CDR3 totals 17 residues. V dropped 0 bases and J dropped 3 bases, with 16 bases sitting between them. Per germline, CDR1 SGHVS and CDR2 FQNEAQ. CDR3: CASSLAKAAVNTDTQYF. CDR3 bases: TGTGCCAGCAGCTTAGCGAAGGCGGCAGTAAATACAGATACGCAGTATTTT.

This chain joins TRBV27 and TRBJ1-2; 10 bases agree with TRBD1. The CDR3 has 12 amino acids. Germline V CDR1 and CDR2: MNHEY, SMNVEV (reference sequence). The V gene end was trimmed by 10 bases and the J gene end by 8 bases; junction bases not matched to a gene: 7. The CDR3 DNA sequence: TGTGCCACGGGGGGACAGGGGAACGGCTACACCTTC. Residues: CATGGQGNGYTF.

At least ten counts were recorded for this clonotype. The J gene is TRBJ2-1, the V gene TRBV28; D is uncertain. Trimming left V 3 bases short and J 0 bases short, with 21 bases between. Germline V gives CDR1 MDHEN, CDR2 SYDVKM. This CDR3 is 19 amino acids long. CDR3 amino acids: CASSFEVFVGRSSYNEQFF. CDR3 DNA sequence: TGTGCCAGCAGTTTCGAGGTCTTTGTTGGACGGAGCTCCTACAATGAGCAGTTCTTC.

This clonotype occurred many times. The chain carries TRBV6-2 or TRBV6-3 and TRBJ2-5; D may be TRBD2 (5 bases). CDR3 size: 13 residues. The V gene lost 2 bases and the J gene lost 5 bases, with 9 bases spanning the gap. Germline CDR1 MNHEY, CDR2 SVGEGT. CDR3 in DNA: TGTGCCAGCAGTTACGAGGGATGGGAGACCCAGTACTTC. It is translated as CASSYEGWETQYF.

This clonotype was seen just once. The V and J genes are TRBV6-9 and TRBJ2-1, with 14 positions matching TRBD2. The CDR3 length is 19 residues. CDR1 MNHGY and CDR2 SVAAGI come from the germline V gene. The J segment lost 5 bases and the V segment lost 3 bases, leaving 12 bases of the junction unmatched. CDR3 residues: CASSYQTSGRAKFHNEQFF. The DNA of the CDR3 is TGTGCCAGCAGTTACCAGACTAGCGGGAGGGCCAAGTTCCACAATGAGCAGTTCTTC.